This T cell receptor beta chain was profiled in a study of blood T cell repertoires in COVID-19. Profiled with immunoSEQ multiplex PCR; TCRdb holds only in-frame clones, not every one. The sample has some 200,000 clones, 89% seen once; the top ten hold around 8.4%. This CDR3 has 14 amino acids. The germline gives CDR1 SGHRS, CDR2 YFSETQ. Losses at the gene ends were 7 bases for V and 5 bases for J; bases not matched to a gene: 9. Residents of about two dozen US areas, aged about 18 to 95 years, made up the participants. Assignment of participants to cohorts was predicated upon participant-reported clinical history.

This sequence originates from a woman aged 18 to 35 who had recovered from COVID-19. The sequenced material came from PBMCs or T cells enriched from blood (not recorded which). The chain employs TRBV5-1 and TRBJ2-1, with TRBD1 matching over 7 bases. For the CDR3, the DNA is TGCGCCAGCGCTCCGGGACAGAAAAACAATGAGCAGTTCTTC. Its protein is CASAPGQKNNEQFF. The full variable domain, completed using reference TRBV5-1 and TRBJ2-1, is KAGVTQTPRYLIKTRGQQVTLSCSPISGHRSVSWYQQTPGQGLQFLFEYFSETQRNKGNFPGRFSGRQFSNSRSEMNVSTLELGDSALYLCASAPGQKNNEQFFGPGTRLTVL.